This note documents a single T cell receptor beta chain sequence. The source of the sample is a study of technical replicates of blood from a few donors. Repertoires were generated with immunoSEQ multiplex PCR, while TCRdb's copy carries only in-frame clones and drops some. The table lists more than 65,000 clones, over 75% of them singletons. Unmatched junction bases numbered 9, after V lost 6 bases and J lost 4 bases. The germline gives CDR1 SNHLY, CDR2 FYNNEI. The CDR3 consists of 15 residues. The sample was PBMCs. The chain employs TRBV2 and TRBJ2-1, with 7 bases that match TRBD2. This TCR derives from a human donor in good health. Some clones in this sample may be carry-over from other donors' samples. The CDR3: CASRGVGTTYNEQFF. The CDR3, as DNA: TGTGCCAGCAGGGGTGTCGGGACTACGTACAATGAGCAGTTCTTC. The whole variable domain, remainder taken from reference TRBV2 and TRBJ2-1, is EPEVTQTPSHQVTQMGQEVILRCVPISNHLYFYWYRQILGQKVEFLVSFYNNEISEKSEIFDDQFSVERPDGSNFTLKIRSTKLEDSAMYFCASRGVGTTYNEQFFGPGTRLTVL.